This TCR beta chain emerged from a study of blood T cells in healthy people across ages (dated by TCRdb to the mid-2010s). Regarding the complete study: In model experiments, template switching captured roughly one uniquely barcoded TCR beta cDNA molecule for every two T cells. For two donors (one aged 18 to 29 and one aged 80 or older), the study analyzed two additional independent replicas of 1 million unique cDNA reads from the same blood draw. The donors were divided into four age groups: young (average approximately 17 years), middle-aged (roughly 42), aged (about 61) and long-lived (more than 75). The study measured age-related changes in TCR beta repertoire diversity using deep sequencing normalized with unique cDNA molecular identifiers.

The library was generated by 5' RACE. TCRdb names Illumina HiSeq 2500 as the instrument used. The second PCR ran for about 6 to 12 cycles and used a J-beta primer mix along with a sample-barcoded 5' primer. A template-switch 5' adaptor carrying 12 random nucleotides introduced a unique molecular identifier onto each TCR beta cDNA molecule. Each sample yielded at least 3 million CDR3-containing paired-end reads. All of the RNA was converted into first-strand cDNA using the Mint cDNA synthesis kit, with a TRBC-specific oligonucleotide serving as the primer. After uracil-DNA glycosylase treatment, a first 18-cycle PCR used universal primers M1SS and BC2_uni_R on all cDNA. The authors' analysis ran thus. Each sample was normalized by randomly selecting 1 million high-quality reads, each carrying a distinct molecular identifier. Reads with shared molecular identifiers were discarded instead of being binned into consensus sequences. MiTCR, with a Q25 quality threshold and the strictest error-elimination algorithm, was used for CDR3 identification, clonotype clustering and error correction. A nonparametric unseen species model using Euler transformation provided a lower-bound estimate of total TCR beta diversity. TCRdb reanalyzed the raw reads on its own, using fastp at Q25 for trimming and MiXCR for clone calling, and kept in-frame beta chains. One record per CDR3 amino acid sequence lists the most common genes and DNA. In this record, the V and J calls reflect TCRdb's handling and not the investigators' own analysis. Within this sample are hundreds of thousands of distinct CDR3 sequences, with around 24% of them counted one time only. Together, the top ten hold 8.7% of the sample.

According to the germline V gene, CDR1 reads MNHNS and CDR2 reads SASEGT. Reading from cysteine to phenylalanine, the CDR3 counts 13 amino acids. CDR3 DNA only is kept here, 39 bases in frame from base 1. The junction shows trimming of 3 bases on V and 8 bases on J, plus 11 bases between the germline ends. Summary of the overall study and its limitations: Compared with the aged group, the long-lived group had more naive CD4+ T cells, fewer expanded clones and increased TCR diversity, suggesting age selection. There was a strong correlation between observed TCR beta diversity and the percentage of naive T cells measured by flow cytometry. Estimates of total diversity from one million sequenced T cells were regarded as lower bounds and underestimates. Bulk unsorted PBMC profiling prevented conclusive comparison of naive and antigen-experienced compartments. As age increased, observed TCR beta diversity per million T cells dropped in a roughly linear way, and a significant reduction was already evident by age about 36. The CMV infection status of donors was not known, potentially confounding age-related changes in expanded clonotypes.

Donors were around 37 systemically healthy Caucasian individuals from Russia aged roughly 6 to 90 years. Each donor gave 9.5 to 10 milliliters of peripheral blood, drawn into EDTA-treated Vacutainer tubes. PBMCs were isolated by Ficoll-Paque density-gradient centrifugation, with at least 6 million obtained per sample. Trizol reagent was used to extract total RNA from PBMCs, with at least 5 micrograms per sample. For every donor, an aliquot of PBMCs went through flow cytometry to measure the percentages of naive CD45RAhigh/CD27high T cells. Of note for this clonotype: It lacks a known antigen. No much larger clone exists at a distance of one base, and base qualities are not known.

Separately, the same data were catalogued under a study of T cells of mothers and their children. The other study reports the following: Nine systemically healthy Caucasian individuals, comprising three mothers and their six children, were included as donors. cDNA synthesis consumed the entire amount of extracted RNA, loaded at approximately 1.6 ug RNA in each 15 ul reaction. In the second PCR, the M1S primer introduced both the sample barcodes and 2-4 random nucleotides. Over 8 million TCR beta CDR3 reads came from each mother, compared with 3.3 million or so reads from each child. In both related and unrelated pairs, thymic selection shapes the output of TCR recombination in a similar way, with inherited differences having only a minor effect. Normalized repertoire overlap was always found to be slightly, but never significantly, higher in related mother-child pairs than in unrelated mother-child pairs. No persistent microchimeric T cell clones were found, with a detection sensitivity of roughly 92 clones per million clonotypes. Deep NGS was used in the study to compare the TCR beta repertoires of mothers and children and to look for features that separate related mother-child pairs from unrelated individuals. On average, the children were around 11 +/- 4 years old, while the mothers were approximately 40 +/- 4 years old. After adapter ligation with NEBNext reagents, the libraries were sequenced on Illumina HiSeq 2000 with 100+100 nt paired-end reads. To prevent cross-contamination, the mother and child libraries were prepared a month apart and were sequenced in separate runs. For each donor, between roughly 450,000 and 2,300,000 distinct TCR beta clonotypes were identified. Naive TCR beta clonotypes were estimated from low-frequency clonotypes matched to each donor's FACS-determined naive share, without sorting.

Sequences were obtained from blood. The TCR was taken from a boy under 18 in good health. This chain is built from TRBV6-1 and TRBJ2-1; no D gene can be assigned with confidence. Here the CDR3 is given as CASSDLGIDEQFF. The DNA is as follows: TGTGCCAGCAGTGATTTAGGAATCGATGAGCAGTTCTTC.